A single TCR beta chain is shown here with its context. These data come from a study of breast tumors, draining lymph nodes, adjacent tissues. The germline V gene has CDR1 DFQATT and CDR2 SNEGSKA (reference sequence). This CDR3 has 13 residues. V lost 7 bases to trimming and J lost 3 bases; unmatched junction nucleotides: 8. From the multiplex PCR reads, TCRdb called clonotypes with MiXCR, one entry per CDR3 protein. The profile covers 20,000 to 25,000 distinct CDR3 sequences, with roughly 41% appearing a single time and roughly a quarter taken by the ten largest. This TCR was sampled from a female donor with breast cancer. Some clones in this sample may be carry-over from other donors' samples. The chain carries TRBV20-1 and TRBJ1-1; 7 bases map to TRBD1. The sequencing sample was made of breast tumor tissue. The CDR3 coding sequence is TGCAGTGAGTACAGGGGTGGGGACACTGAAGCTTTCTTT. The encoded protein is CSEYRGGDTEAFF.